This section outlines one T cell receptor beta chain sequence together with its context. Antigen unknown. These data come from a study of T-cell memory formation after mild COVID-19. Study observations and caveats: Several responding clones turned up in pre-infection memory, indicating that cross-reactive memory may have taken part. Of the contracting clones, CD4+ ones lay mainly in CM and EM, and CD8+ ones in EMRA. Specificity for SARS-CoV-2 was not confirmed among the second-wave clones peaking on day 37.

CDR1 and CDR2 from the germline V gene are LGHNA and YSLEER. The length of the CDR3 is 16 residues. Germline trimming cut 1 base from V and 5 bases from J; bases unmatched to any gene: 8. A 5'RACE reaction primed in the constant segment made cDNA libraries of TCR alpha and TCR beta, and these carried sample barcodes and UMIs. A single record per CDR3 protein comes from TCRdb applying MiXCR to the 5' RACE reads. The repertoire includes some 130,000 distinct CDR3 sequences, around 15% of them detected once, and approximately 4.7% sits in the top ten. This receptor was taken from a man aged 18 to 30 who had mild COVID-19 (a few samples of this study predate the infection). Cell type and time point are not known. Specimen: PBMCs or a T cell subset sorted from them (not recorded which). The chain uses TRBV4-3 and TRBJ2-3, with 8 nucleotides matching TRBD2. CDR3 nucleotides: TGCGCCAGCAGCCAAGGGAGCGGGGGCAGCGTAGATACGCAGTATTTT. Translation gives CASSQGSGGSVDTQYF.